Presented here are 27 T cell receptor beta chains from one specimen sequenced in a study of blood T cell repertoires in COVID-19. Here immunoSEQ multiplex PCR was the method, and the copy in TCRdb shows in-frame clones only, minus some. The sample contains about 160,000 clones, 85% to 95% of which appear only once. Sequencing input: peripheral blood. Receptors originate from a woman aged 45 to 65 with acute or convalescent COVID-19.

This chain links TRBV19 with TRBJ1-6; D gene ambiguous. Trimming removed 7 bases at V and 0 bases at J, with 16 bases between. CDR3 length equals 17 residues. Per the germline V gene, CDR1 is LNHDA and CDR2 is SQIVND (reference sequence). The CDR3: CASNLGRTGSYNSPLHF. CDR3 coding DNA: TGTGCCAGTAATCTTGGGAGGACCGGCTCCTATAATTCACCCCTCCACTTT. The full variable domain, rest sourced from reference TRBV19 and TRBJ1-6, is DGGITQSPKYLFRKEGQNVTLSCEQNLNHDAMYWYRQDPGQGLRLIYYSQIVNDFQKGDIAEGYSVSREKKESFPLTVTSAQKNPTAFYLCASNLGRTGSYNSPLHFGNGTRLTVT.

The chain couples TRBV3-1 (or the pseudogene TRBV3-2) to TRBJ1-5; no clear D. Germline V gene sequence: CDR1 LGHDT, CDR2 YNNKEL (reference sequence). This CDR3 comprises 14 residues. V shed 4 bases and J shed 1 base, with 8 bases lying between them. The CDR3 sequence: CASSLRGSNQPQHF. For the CDR3, the DNA is TGTGCCAGCAGCCTTCGAGGGAGCAATCAGCCCCAGCATTTT.

The chain employs TRBV28 and TRBJ1-1, with TRBD1 matching 8 bases. The J segment lost 5 bases and the V segment lost 5 bases, leaving 13 bases of the junction unmatched. Germline lookup yields CDR1 MDHEN and CDR2 SYDVKM. This CDR3 is built from 16 residues. Written as DNA, the CDR3 is TGTGCCAGCAGTGCGCAAAGCAGGGGGCGCCAAACTGAAGCTTTCTTT. Protein: CASSAQSRGRQTEAFF.

This rearrangement joins TRBV27 to TRBJ2-1; 10 bases map to TRBD2. The CDR3 has 15 amino acids. V shed 3 bases and J 9 bases; nucleotides not matched to a gene: 8. Germline V gene sequence: CDR1 MNHEY, CDR2 SMNVEV (reference sequence). CDR3 coding DNA: TGTGCCAGCAGTTTGTCCGGGACTAGCGTTAGTGAGCAGTTCTTC. It encodes CASSLSGTSVSEQFF.

The CDR3 DNA reads TGTGCCAGCTCACTGAGCACAGGGGTGGCCACTGAAGCTTTCTTT. It translates to CASSLSTGVATEAFF. The rearrangement links TRBV18 to TRBJ1-1, with 7 nucleotides matching TRBD1. The CDR3 is made up of 15 amino acids. From germline, CDR1 is KGHSH and CDR2 LQKENI. V shed 4 bases and J 4 bases; nucleotides not matched to a gene: 9.

This chain's CDR3 is CASSPTGRLFYGYTF. DNA for the CDR3: TGTGCCAGCAGCCCCACAGGGCGCCTTTTCTATGGCTACACCTTC. The V call is TRBV28, the J call TRBJ1-2; a weak D match, TRBD1 (6 bases). V lost 6 bases and J lost 4, with 18 bases in between. Germline CDR1 is MDHEN and CDR2 is SYDVKM. There are 15 residues in the CDR3.

This sequence joins TRBV5-4 and TRBJ1-2; a possible D gene is TRBD1 (5 bases). The ends were cut back, 4 bases at V and 4 bases at J, with 17 bases in the middle. CDR1 and CDR2 (germline): SGHNT, YYREEE (reference sequence). The CDR3 covers 15 residues. Here the CDR3 reads CASSPAGTDLYGYTF. CDR3 DNA: TGTGCCAGCAGCCCGGCCGGGACTGACCTCTATGGCTACACCTTC.

The V and J genes are TRBV15 and TRBJ1-1, with D possibly matching TRBD1 (6 bases). V was pared by 4 bases and J by 6 bases, with 15 bases between. This CDR3 spans 14 amino acids. Germline lookup yields CDR1 LNHNV and CDR2 YYDKDF (reference sequence). As DNA, the CDR3 is TGTGCCACCAGCAAAGAGGGGGAGGAGGCTGAAGCTTTCTTT. Residues: CATSKEGEEAEAFF.

The chain recombines TRBV3-1 (or the pseudogene TRBV3-2) with TRBJ2-1; D might be TRBD1 (5 bases). The V end lost 3 bases, the J end lost 8 bases, and 8 bases lay between the germline ends. The CDR3 consists of 12 residues. The germline CDR1 and CDR2 sequences are LGHDT and YNNKEL (reference sequence). The CDR3 sequence: CASSHPRDEQFF. The CDR3 bases are TGTGCCAGCAGCCACCCCAGGGATGAGCAGTTCTTC.

This clone has only a few counts. V usage is TRBV6-2 or TRBV6-3 and J usage is TRBJ2-7; perhaps TRBD2 as D (6 bases). V gave up 6 bases and J gave up 0 bases, with 39 bases separating them. Germline V lookup: CDR1 MNHEY, CDR2 SVGEGT. CDR3 length: 23 residues. CDR3 sequence reads: CASSLTTPRLLGSTGRSSYEQYF. The CDR3 coding sequence is TGTGCCAGCAGCCTCACTACCCCAAGGTTGCTCGGGTCTACGGGGAGGAGCTCCTACGAGCAGTACTTC.

The chain has TRBV25-1 and TRBJ1-4, with TRBD1 identical over 9 bases. From germline, CDR1 is MGHDK and CDR2 SYGVNS. V trimming: 6 bases; J trimming: 0 bases; junction bases outside the gene matches: 2. The length of the CDR3 is 15 residues. The CDR3 bases are TGTGCCAGCAGCCGACAGGGGGCAACTAATGAAAAACTGTTTTTT. As protein: CASSRQGATNEKLFF. Full variable domain (outside the CDR3, taken from reference TRBV25-1 and TRBJ1-4): EADIYQTPRYLVIGTGKKITLECSQTMGHDKMYWYQQDPGMELHLIHYSYGVNSTEKGDLSSESTVSRIRTEHFPLTLESARPSHTSQYLCASSRQGATNEKLFFGSGTQLSVL.

This chain links TRBV30 with TRBJ1-2; D is perhaps TRBD1 (5 bases). The CDR3 sequence is 12 residues long. CDR1 is GTSNPN, CDR2 SVGIG, per germline (reference sequence). Trimming took 8 bases from V and 6 from J, leaving 16 bases between them. CDR3 bases: TGTGCCGGAGAGCGGGGAGGGGATGGCTACACCTTC. It specifies CAGERGGDGYTF. The full variable domain, completed using reference TRBV30 and TRBJ1-2, is SQTIHQWPATLVQPVGSPLSLECTVEGTSNPNLYWYRQAAGRGLQLLFYSVGIGQISSEVPQNLSASRPQDRQFILSSKKLLLSDSGFYLCAGERGGDGYTFGSGTRLTVV.

V is TRBV30 and J is TRBJ1-2; perhaps TRBD1 as D (5 bases). This CDR3 contains 13 residues. The V and J ends lost 0 bases and 5 bases respectively, with 10 bases between them. Germline V gives CDR1 GTSNPN, CDR2 SVGIG (reference sequence). The DNA of the CDR3 is TGTGCCTGGAGTGTACGGCAGGGATATGGCTACACCTTC. Its translation is CAWSVRQGYGYTF.

The chain uses TRBV15 and TRBJ1-1; TRBD1 matches 8 bases. V dropped 1 base and J dropped 6; count of bases not matched to a gene: 7. The CDR3 has 15 amino acids. Germline V gene lookup returns CDR1 LNHNV and CDR2 YYDKDF (reference sequence). CDR3 loop: CATSRARDRRAEAFF. The CDR3 DNA is TGTGCCACCAGCAGAGCTAGGGACAGGAGAGCTGAAGCTTTCTTT.

This chain uses TRBV14 with TRBJ1-4; the D is unclear. The V end was cut by 4 bases, the J end by 7 bases, with 22 bases between. Germline loops: CDR1 SGHDN, CDR2 FVKESK. CDR3 size: 17 residues. This CDR3 is CASSLFAPIMGSEKLFF. As DNA, the CDR3 is TGTGCCAGCAGCCTTTTTGCCCCGATAATGGGGAGTGAAAAACTGTTTTTT.

V usage is TRBV5-1 and J usage is TRBJ2-4, with TRBD1 as a possible D gene (5 bases). V shed 0 bases and J shed 0 bases, with 7 bases lying between them. Per the germline V gene, CDR1 is SGHRS and CDR2 is YFSETQ. There are 15 residues in the CDR3. The CDR3 coding sequence is TGCGCCAGCAGCTTGGAGGGGTTAGCCAAAAACATTCAGTACTTC. This codes for CASSLEGLAKNIQYF. The complete variable domain, with remaining parts taken from reference TRBV5-1 and TRBJ2-4, reads KAGVTQTPRYLIKTRGQQVTLSCSPISGHRSVSWYQQTPGQGLQFLFEYFSETQRNKGNFPGRFSGRQFSNSRSEMNVSTLELGDSALYLCASSLEGLAKNIQYFGAGTRLSVL.

The chain is built from TRBV24-1 and TRBJ2-5, with D perhaps matching TRBD2 (6 bases). Looked up from germline, CDR1 is KGHDR and CDR2 is SFDVKD. The germline V and J ends were trimmed by 2 bases and 1 base, with 7 bases remaining between them. CDR3 length: 14 amino acids. The CDR3 DNA sequence: TGTGCCACCAGTGATTGGGACTTCCAAGAGACCCAGTACTTC. It codes for CATSDWDFQETQYF.

The rearrangement uses TRBV12-3 or TRBV12-4 and TRBJ2-1; maybe TRBD2 (6 bases). Trimming took 8 bases from V and 5 from J, leaving 13 bases between them. This CDR3 is 13 amino acids long. CDR3 in amino acids: CASAPGLNNEQFF. CDR3 sequence (DNA): TGTGCCAGCGCCCCGGGACTGAACAATGAGCAGTTCTTC.

J is TRBJ2-7 and V is TRBV6-5, with D possibly being TRBD2 (5 bases). The V gene's germline CDR1 is MNHEY and CDR2 SVGAGI. Between the trimmed V and J ends, which lost 0 bases and 3 bases, there was a span of 6 bases. This CDR3 has 13 amino acids. CDR3 sequence (DNA): TGTGCCAGCAGTTACTCTGAGGGCTACGAGCAGTACTTC. This codes for CASSYSEGYEQYF.

V is TRBV9 and J is TRBJ2-2; TRBD2 aligns across 14 bases. The germline gives CDR1 SGDLS, CDR2 YYNGEE. The CDR3 totals 20 residues. V shed 0 bases and J 7 bases; nucleotides not matched to a gene: 14. The CDR3 loop is CASSVDGGTSGSYRGGELFF. CDR3 DNA sequence: TGTGCCAGCAGCGTAGACGGTGGGACTAGCGGGAGTTACCGAGGCGGGGAGCTGTTTTTT. Using reference TRBV9 and TRBJ2-2 for the parts outside the CDR3, the full variable domain is DSGVTQTPKHLITATGQRVTLRCSPRSGDLSVYWYQQSLDQGLQFLIQYYNGEERAKGNILERFSAQQFPDLHSELNLSSLELGDSALYFCASSVDGGTSGSYRGGELFFGEGSRLTVL.

This chain connects TRBV6-2 or TRBV6-3 to TRBJ2-1; D call uncertain. Germline V gives CDR1 MNHEY, CDR2 SVGEGT. The germline V and J ends were trimmed by 4 bases and 0 bases, with 19 bases remaining between them. This CDR3 spans 18 amino acids. The DNA for the CDR3 is TGTGCCAGCAGTTCCCTTAACAGACAAATGAGCTCCTACAATGAGCAGTTCTTC. Its protein product is CASSSLNRQMSSYNEQFF.

The chain has TRBV19 and TRBJ1-2, with D possibly matching TRBD1 (5 bases). CDR3 length: 12 amino acids. Looked up from germline, CDR1 is LNHDA and CDR2 is SQIVND (reference sequence). Between the trimmed V and J ends, which lost 5 bases and 7 bases, there was a span of 11 bases. This CDR3 is CASSFQGGGYTF. The CDR3 region has the DNA TGTGCCAGTAGTTTCCAGGGAGGTGGCTACACCTTC.

V is TRBV6-2 or TRBV6-3 and J is TRBJ1-2, with 7 bases lining up with TRBD1. Germline V gene data show CDR1 as MNHEY and CDR2 as SVGEGT. The CDR3 runs 16 residues. Trimming cost V 5 bases and J 6 bases; bases outside gene matches: 15. CDR3 loop: CASSHRQGYRVHGYTF. The CDR3 region has the DNA TGTGCCAGCAGTCATAGACAGGGTTACAGGGTACATGGCTACACCTTC.

The J gene is TRBJ2-7, the V gene TRBV2, with 8 nucleotides matching TRBD1. Germline CDR1 SNHLY, CDR2 FYNNEI. The CDR3 is 15 amino acids. Germline trimming cut 7 bases from V and 3 bases from J; bases unmatched to any gene: 11. As DNA, the CDR3 is TGTGCCAGCACCCTACGCCGGACAGGGCACTACGAGCAGTACTTC. This codes for CASTLRRTGHYEQYF.

The rearrangement links TRBV9 to TRBJ2-2; D gene unclear. Looked up from germline, CDR1 is SGDLS and CDR2 is YYNGEE. The CDR3 totals 15 residues. Trimming removed 5 bases from V and 0 bases from J, with 11 bases in between. The CDR3 region has the DNA TGTGCCAGCAGAGATGGTCCAGCGAACACCGGGGAGCTGTTTTTT. Translation gives CASRDGPANTGELFF.

V gene TRBV5-1 combines with J gene TRBJ1-2, with 7 bases aligning to TRBD1. The CDR3 is 15 amino acids. V lost 4 bases, J lost 1 base, and 7 bases stayed unmatched. From germline, CDR1 is SGHRS and CDR2 YFSETQ. The CDR3 is CASSPGSGGNYGYTF. CDR3 bases: TGCGCCAGCAGCCCGGGGTCAGGGGGTAACTATGGCTACACCTTC.

In this sample, this clone turned up once. The V gene is TRBV6-1, the J gene TRBJ1-3; TRBD1 is a possible D gene (5 bases). Germline CDR1 is MNHNS and CDR2 is SASEGT. Deletions cut 3 bases from V and 3 bases from J, with 12 bases between. The CDR3 runs 15 residues. The CDR3 DNA is TGTGCCAGCAGTGACGGACAAACTAATGGAAACACCATATATTTT. It codes for CASSDGQTNGNTIYF.